The T cell receptor beta chain under discussion was sequenced for a study of blood T cell repertoires in COVID-19 (dated by TCRdb to 2019 to 2021). Study-level background: Collaborator samples came from the United States, Italy and Spain and covered acute and convalescent phases of COVID-19. The samples were drawn from the first 160 participants of the ongoing ImmuneRACE study and from 1,254 subjects provided by 6 global collaborators. The repertoires were released in a freely available public database meant as a resource for research on the immune response to SARS-CoV-2. Deeply sampled blood TCRbeta repertoires from subjects exposed to, actively infected with, or recovered from COVID-19 were included in the dataset. Where HLA class I and class II types were available, the types were taken from metadata supplied by the sample provider, not from assay-based typing. The material from the prospective study consisted of cDNA or gDNA derived from T cells, B-cell-depleted T cells, or PBMCs. The sample metadata nearly always contained a de-identified subject ID, COVID-19 status, age in years and sex. The investigation overall reported the following: How much clinical and demographic metadata was included differed by source and by participant, and the metadata was provided uncurated.

Taken from cysteine to phenylalanine, the CDR3 has 15 residues. Left in the record is the CDR3 DNA by itself, 45 bases read in frame from the first base. CDR1 SGHAT and CDR2 FQNNGV are derived from the germline V gene. The germline V end is reduced by 5 bases and the J end by 1 base; junction bases left unmatched: 7. Each collaborating institution followed its own protocols to collect whole blood in K2EDTA tubes. For TCRbeta analysis, collaborators shipped samples in one of three forms: frozen whole blood, isolated PBMCs, or DNA extracted from either of those sample types. This clone turned up a few times. Its target antigen remains unknown. Base qualities were left out, and no much larger clone turns up one base away. TCRbeta CDR3 regions were amplified from genomic DNA by means of the immunoSEQ Assay, a bias-controlled multiplex PCR. Turning to the authors' computational methods: Nucleated cell counts per sample were estimated from amplification of reference gene primers within the assay. To quantify the absolute abundance of each unique TCRbeta CDR3 rearrangement, sequence reads were collapsed and filtered. For each sample, productive Simpson clonality was calculated by taking the square root of Simpson's diversity index across productive rearrangements. What TCRdb holds here is the immuneACCESS table cut down to in-frame rearrangements. Part of the clones is not present; checked against another copy, under half of the missing clones reflect an unresolved V gene, and the others are unexplained. D and trimming come from the DNA, and the V and J calls and clone size come from that table. The sample profile shows around 98,000 clones; about 80% of them were found once. The ten largest account for around a quarter of the sample.

The sample taken for sequencing was peripheral blood. This clonotype was obtained from a man between 65 and 85 years old with acute or convalescent COVID-19. The V gene is TRBV11-2 and the J gene is TRBJ2-7; 8 of the junction bases match TRBD1. The CDR3 here reads CASSLDRGWSYEQYF. Here is the DNA: TGTGCCAGCAGCCTTGACAGGGGTTGGTCCTACGAGCAGTACTTC.